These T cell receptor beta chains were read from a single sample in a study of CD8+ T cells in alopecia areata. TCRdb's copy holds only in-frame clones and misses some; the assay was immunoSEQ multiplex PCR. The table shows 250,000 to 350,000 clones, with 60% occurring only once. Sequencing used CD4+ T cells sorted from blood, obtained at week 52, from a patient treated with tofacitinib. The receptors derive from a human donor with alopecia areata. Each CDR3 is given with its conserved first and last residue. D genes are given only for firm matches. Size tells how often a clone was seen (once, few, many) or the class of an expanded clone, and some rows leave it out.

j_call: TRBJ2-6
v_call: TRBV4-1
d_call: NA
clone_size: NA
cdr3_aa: CASSQEPGANVLTF
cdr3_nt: TGCGCCAGCAGCCAAGAACCTGGGGCCAACGTCCTGACTTTC

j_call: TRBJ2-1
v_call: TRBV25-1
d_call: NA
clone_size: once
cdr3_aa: CASSEYGSVDEQFF
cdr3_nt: TGTGCCAGCAGTGAATATGGCAGCGTGGATGAGCAGTTCTTC

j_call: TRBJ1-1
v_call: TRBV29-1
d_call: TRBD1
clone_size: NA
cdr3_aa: CSVEGQLWNTEAFF
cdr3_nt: TGCAGCGTAGAGGGACAGCTATGGAACACTGAAGCTTTCTTT

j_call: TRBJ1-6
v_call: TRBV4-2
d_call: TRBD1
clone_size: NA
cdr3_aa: CASSQDRGRGVGNSPLHF
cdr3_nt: TGTGCCAGCAGCCAAGATAGGGGGCGCGGGGTAGGTAATTCACCCCTCCACTTT

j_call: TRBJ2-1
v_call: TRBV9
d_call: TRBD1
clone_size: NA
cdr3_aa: CASSPRYGQGANYNEQFF
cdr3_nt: TGTGCCAGCAGCCCGCGGTACGGACAGGGGGCGAACTACAATGAGCAGTTCTTC

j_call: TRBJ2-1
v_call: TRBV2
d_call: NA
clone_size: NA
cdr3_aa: CASRRGQSSYNEQFF
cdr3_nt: TGTGCCAGCAGGCGGGGCCAAAGCTCCTACAATGAGCAGTTCTTC

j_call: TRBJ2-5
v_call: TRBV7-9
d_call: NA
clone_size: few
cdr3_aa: CASSLERETQYF
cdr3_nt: TGTGCCAGCAGCTTAGAAAGAGAGACCCAGTACTTC

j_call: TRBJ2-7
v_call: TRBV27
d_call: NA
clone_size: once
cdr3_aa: CASSLYLLAYEQYF
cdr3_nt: TGTGCCAGCAGCCTTTATCTACTCGCCTACGAGCAGTACTTC

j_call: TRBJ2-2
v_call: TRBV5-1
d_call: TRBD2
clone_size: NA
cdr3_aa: CASSLAGLAGGIAGELFF
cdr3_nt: TGCGCCAGCAGCTTGGCCGGACTAGCGGGGGGTATCGCCGGGGAGCTGTTTTTT

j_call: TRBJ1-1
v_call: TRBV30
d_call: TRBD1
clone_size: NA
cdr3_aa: CAWNRDREIEAFF
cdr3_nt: TGTGCCTGGAACAGGGACAGGGAGATTGAAGCTTTCTTT

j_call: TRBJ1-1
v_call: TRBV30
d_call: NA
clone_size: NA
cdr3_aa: CAWRTIGAGEAFF
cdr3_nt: TGTGCCTGGAGGACTATAGGGGCTGGTGAAGCTTTCTTT

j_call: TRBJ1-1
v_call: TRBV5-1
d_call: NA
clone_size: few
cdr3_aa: CASSLALGEAFF
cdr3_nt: TGCGCCAGCAGCTTGGCCCTAGGTGAAGCTTTCTTT

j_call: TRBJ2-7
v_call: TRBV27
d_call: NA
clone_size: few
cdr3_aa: CASRLHRESYEQYF
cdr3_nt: TGTGCCAGCAGGTTGCACAGGGAATCCTACGAGCAGTACTTC

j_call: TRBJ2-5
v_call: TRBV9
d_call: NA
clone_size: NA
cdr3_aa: CASSVVGREETQYF
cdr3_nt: TGTGCCAGCAGCGTAGTGGGCAGGGAAGAGACCCAGTACTTC

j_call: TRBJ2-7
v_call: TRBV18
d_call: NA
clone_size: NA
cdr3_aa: CASSPSDYEQYF
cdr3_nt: TGTGCCAGCTCACCTTCAGACTACGAGCAGTACTTC

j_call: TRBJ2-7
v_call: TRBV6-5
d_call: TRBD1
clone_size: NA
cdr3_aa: CASREPGQGYEQYF
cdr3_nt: TGTGCCAGCAGGGAACCGGGACAGGGCTACGAGCAGTACTTC

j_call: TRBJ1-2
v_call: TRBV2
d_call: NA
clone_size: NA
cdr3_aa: CATRRQPGGGYTF
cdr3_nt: TGTGCCACCCGGCGGCAGCCAGGTGGGGGATACACCTTC

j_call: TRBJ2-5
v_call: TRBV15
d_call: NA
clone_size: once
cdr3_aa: CATSRDAADQETQYF
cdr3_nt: TGTGCCACCAGCAGAGATGCGGCGGACCAAGAGACCCAGTACTTC

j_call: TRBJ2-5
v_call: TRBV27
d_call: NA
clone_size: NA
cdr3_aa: CASRDFETQYF
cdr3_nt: TGTGCCAGCAGGGATTTCGAGACCCAGTACTTC

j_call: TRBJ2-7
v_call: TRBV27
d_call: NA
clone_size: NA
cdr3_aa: CASSLAPGVISYEQYF
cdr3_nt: TGTGCCAGCAGTTTAGCCCCCGGGGTTATCTCCTACGAGCAGTACTTC

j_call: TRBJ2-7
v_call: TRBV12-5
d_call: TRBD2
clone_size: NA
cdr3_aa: CASGLAGLPSSYEQYF
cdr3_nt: TGTGCTAGTGGTTTGGCGGGACTACCGAGCTCCTACGAGCAGTACTTC

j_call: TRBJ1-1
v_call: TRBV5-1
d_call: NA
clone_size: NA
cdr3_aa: CASSLHPAMNTEAFF
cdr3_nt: TGCGCCAGCAGCTTGCATCCAGCTATGAACACTGAAGCTTTCTTT

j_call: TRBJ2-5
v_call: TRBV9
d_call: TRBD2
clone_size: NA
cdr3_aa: CASSVGLSGGAWETQYF
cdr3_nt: TGTGCCAGCAGCGTAGGCTTAAGCGGGGGGGCCTGGGAGACCCAGTACTTC

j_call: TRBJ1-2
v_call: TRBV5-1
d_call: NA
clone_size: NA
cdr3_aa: CASSSATENYGYTF
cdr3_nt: TGCGCCAGCAGTTCCGCTACGGAGAACTATGGCTACACCTTC

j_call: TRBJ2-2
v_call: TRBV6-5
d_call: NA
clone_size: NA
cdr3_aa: CASSYEAGYTGELFF
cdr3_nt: TGTGCCAGCAGTTACGAGGCAGGGTATACCGGGGAGCTGTTTTTT

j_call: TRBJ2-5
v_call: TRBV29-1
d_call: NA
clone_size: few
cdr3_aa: CSVEGSHRQETQYF
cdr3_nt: TGCAGCGTTGAAGGTAGCCACAGACAAGAGACCCAGTACTTC

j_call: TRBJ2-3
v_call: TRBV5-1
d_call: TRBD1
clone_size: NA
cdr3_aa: CASSLIGTGATDTQYF
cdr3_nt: TGCGCCAGCAGCTTGATAGGGACAGGGGCCACAGATACGCAGTATTTT

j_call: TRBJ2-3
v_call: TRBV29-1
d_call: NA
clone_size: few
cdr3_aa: CSVGRASDTQYF
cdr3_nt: TGCAGCGTTGGCCGGGCGTCGGATACGCAGTATTTT

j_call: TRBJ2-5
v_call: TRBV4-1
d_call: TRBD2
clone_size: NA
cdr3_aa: CASSKTAGSKETQYF
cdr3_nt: TGCGCCAGCAGCAAAACAGCGGGGAGTAAAGAGACCCAGTACTTC

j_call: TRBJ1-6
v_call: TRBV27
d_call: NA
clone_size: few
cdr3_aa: CASRSGQPNSPLHF
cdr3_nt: TGTGCCAGCAGGTCGGGGCAGCCCAATTCACCCCTCCACTTT

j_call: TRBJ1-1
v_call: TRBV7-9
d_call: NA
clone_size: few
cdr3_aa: CASSTQGYIEAFF
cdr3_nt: TGTGCCAGCAGCACTCAGGGGTACATTGAAGCTTTCTTT

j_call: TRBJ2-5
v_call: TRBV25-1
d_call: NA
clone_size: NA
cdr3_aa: CASSLVGGETQYF
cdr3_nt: TGTGCCAGCAGTCTGGTGGGGGGAGAGACCCAGTACTTC

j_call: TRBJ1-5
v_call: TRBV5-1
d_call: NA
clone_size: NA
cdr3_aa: CASSLGSGNQPQHF
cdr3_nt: TGCGCCAGCAGCTTGGGCAGCGGCAATCAGCCCCAGCATTTT

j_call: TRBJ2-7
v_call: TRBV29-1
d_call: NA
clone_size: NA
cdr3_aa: CSGTGGSYEQYF
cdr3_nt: TGCAGCGGGACAGGAGGGTCCTACGAGCAGTACTTC

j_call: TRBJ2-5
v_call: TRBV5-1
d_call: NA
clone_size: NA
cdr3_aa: CASSLGREETQYF
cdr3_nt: TGCGCCAGCAGCTTGGGGCGAGAAGAGACCCAGTACTTC

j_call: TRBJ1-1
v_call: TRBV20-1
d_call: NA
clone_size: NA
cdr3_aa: CSAPGDAFF
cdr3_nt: TGCAGTGCTCCAGGAGATGCTTTCTTT

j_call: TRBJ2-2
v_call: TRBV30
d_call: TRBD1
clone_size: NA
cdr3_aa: CAWSVQGSSGELFF
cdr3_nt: TGTGCCTGGAGTGTACAGGGGAGTTCCGGGGAGCTGTTTTTT

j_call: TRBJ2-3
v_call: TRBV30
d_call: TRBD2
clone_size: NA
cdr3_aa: CAWSTLAGGADTQYF
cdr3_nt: TGTGCCTGGAGTACCCTAGCGGGGGGGGCAGATACGCAGTATTTT

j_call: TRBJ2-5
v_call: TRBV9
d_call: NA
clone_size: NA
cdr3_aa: CASSEGGIWETQYF
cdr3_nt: TGTGCCAGCAGCGAGGGGGGGATTTGGGAGACCCAGTACTTC

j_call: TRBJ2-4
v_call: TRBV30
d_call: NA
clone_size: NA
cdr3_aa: CAWRRGNIQYF
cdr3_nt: TGTGCCTGGAGACGGGGGAACATTCAGTACTTC